This T cell receptor (beta chain) is from a study of blood T cell repertoires in COVID-19. Study in general: Sites across the United States, Italy and Spain contributed samples from acute and convalescent COVID-19. T cells, B-cell-depleted T cells, or PBMCs provided the cDNA or gDNA that served as material.

V lost 3 bases and J lost 5; bases outside the gene matches: 8. CDR3 size: 18 residues. The germline V gene has CDR1 KGHDR and CDR2 SFDVKD. Original methodology: Researchers report that nucleated cell counts were estimated from reference gene primer amplification. Only in-frame clones appear in the TCRdb table, and some are missing; sequencing was by immunoSEQ multiplex PCR. V and J calls and clone size are copied from that table; D and trimming were computed from the DNA. Of 100,000 or so clones in the sample, about four fifths were seen once. The chain joins TRBV24-1 to TRBJ2-2, with 13 bases aligning to TRBD2. The clonotype was recovered from a woman older than 75 with acute or convalescent COVID-19. Sequencing was done on a sample of peripheral blood. The CDR3 is CATSDPGLAGDVTGELFF. In DNA form, the CDR3 reads TGTGCCACCAGTGATCCCGGACTAGCGGGAGATGTAACCGGGGAGCTGTTTTTT.